This T cell receptor beta chain derives from a study of blood T cell repertoires in COVID-19. Study background: Acute and convalescent COVID-19 samples came from the United States, Italy and Spain. Nucleic acid was either cDNA or gDNA, and it came from T cells, B-cell-depleted T cells, or PBMCs.

CDR1 is SEHNR and CDR2 is FQNEAQ in the germline V gene (reference sequence). CDR3 size: 15 residues. The J segment lost 5 bases and the V segment lost 1 base, leaving 5 bases of the junction unmatched. Per the authors' pipeline: It was from reference gene primer amplification that nucleated cell counts were estimated. Assay used: immunoSEQ multiplex PCR; TCRdb lists only in-frame clones, some missing. V, J and clone size were drawn from that table, and D and trimming were deduced from the DNA. Here the sample spans over 70,000 clones, approximately 83% being singletons. The material sequenced was peripheral blood. The origin of this receptor is a woman in her sixties or seventies with acute or convalescent COVID-19. The chain links TRBV7-9 to TRBJ2-1, with TRBD2 matching 7 bases. The CDR3, as DNA: TGTGCCAGCAGCTTAGAGGGACTACCCCACAATGAGCAGTTCTTC. It encodes CASSLEGLPHNEQFF.